This T cell receptor beta chain was observed in a study of blood T cell repertoires in COVID-19. Assay used: immunoSEQ multiplex PCR; TCRdb lists only in-frame clones, some missing. This table holds roughly 16,000 clones, nearly 90% found once. Looked up from germline, CDR1 is KGHSH and CDR2 is LQKENI. Trimming left V 3 bases short and J 4 bases short, with 18 bases between. This CDR3 is built from 16 residues. The sample comprised peripheral blood. The chain recombines TRBV18 with TRBJ1-2; weak D call: TRBD1 (6 bases). The sequence was obtained from a human donor in a cohort sampled during active COVID-19. CDR3 sequence (DNA): TGTGCCAGCTCACCCACAGTTAAGAGGACAGCCTATGGCTACACCTTC. Its protein is CASSPTVKRTAYGYTF.